This T cell receptor (beta chain) was sequenced during a study of shared T cell receptors in the human thymus. This clone has a single count. The V gene end was trimmed by 6 bases and the J gene end by 4 bases; junction bases not matched to a gene: 5. From germline, CDR1 is MNHNS and CDR2 SASEGT. This CDR3 has 14 amino acids. The table came from immunoSEQ multiplex PCR; TCRdb's copy has only in-frame clones and leaves some out. The table lists 600,000 to 900,000 clones, over 75% of them singletons, with more than 0.008% in the top ten. The same sample was also studied in work on human thymus T cells. From that report: The sample donors, healthy Finnish infants, were having corrective surgery for congenital heart defects. Resections obtained during corrective heart surgery supplied the thymus tissue.

The sequenced sample consisted of thymocytes. This clonotype was obtained from a girl under two years old with a congenital heart defect. The V call is TRBV6-1, the J call TRBJ1-4; 7 nucleotides line up with TRBD1. The CDR3 coding sequence is TGTGCCAGCAGCCGACAGGGCCTTAATGAAAAACTGTTTTTT. This encodes CASSRQGLNEKLFF.